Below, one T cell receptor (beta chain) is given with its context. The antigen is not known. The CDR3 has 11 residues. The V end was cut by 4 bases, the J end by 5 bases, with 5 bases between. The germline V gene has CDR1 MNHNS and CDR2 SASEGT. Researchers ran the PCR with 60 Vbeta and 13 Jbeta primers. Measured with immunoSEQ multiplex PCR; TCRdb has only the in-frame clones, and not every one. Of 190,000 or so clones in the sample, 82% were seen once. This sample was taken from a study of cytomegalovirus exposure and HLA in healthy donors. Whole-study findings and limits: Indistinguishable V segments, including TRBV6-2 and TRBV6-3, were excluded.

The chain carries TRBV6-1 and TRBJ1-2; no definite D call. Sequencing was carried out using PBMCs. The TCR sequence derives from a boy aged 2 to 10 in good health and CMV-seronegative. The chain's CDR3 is CASSGRYGYTF. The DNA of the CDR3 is TGTGCCAGCAGTGGTCGGTATGGCTACACCTTC.